The entry below describes one T cell receptor (beta chain). This entry is derived from a study of T cells expressing NK-cell markers. Background on the study: Among the eight sequenced donors, seven tested HCMV-seropositive and one tested seronegative.

TCRdb re-called the 5' RACE reads and catalogs CDR3 proteins one per entry, DNA excluded. In total, the table holds roughly 350,000 distinct CDR3 sequences. Germline assignment: CDR1 SGHNT and CDR2 YENEEA. The CDR3 is 14 residues long. V is TRBV11-3 and J is TRBJ2-1; TCRdb lists TRBD2, though no DNA is available to test this call. The source of this sequence is a man aged 18-69 years in good health. Sequencing input: blood T cells: a sorted CD56 or NKG2C T cell subset, CD4+ or CD8+ T cells, or bulk PBMC T cells (not recorded which). CDR3 amino acids: CASSSGGVYNEQFF. Looking up the rest from reference TRBV11-3 and TRBJ2-1 gives the full variable domain: EAGVVQSPRYKIIEKKQPVAFWCNPISGHNTLYWYLQNLGQGPELLIRYENEEAVDDSQLPKDRFSAERLKGVDSTLKIQPAELGDSAVYLCASSSGGVYNEQFFGPGTRLTVL.